The clone carrying this T cell receptor beta chain occurred a few times. What it recognizes is unknown. The entry originates in a study of T cell repertoires in cytomegalovirus infection. MiXCR, applied by TCRdb to the reads, yields one record per CDR3 protein. Here the sample spans hundreds of thousands of distinct CDR3 sequences, around 30% being singletons. V was cut by 0 bases and J by 3 bases, with 12 bases left in between. The CDR3 spans 16 residues. CDR1 and CDR2 (germline): SGHRS, YFSETQ. The TCR comes from a human donor in good health (CMV status not recorded). Some clones in this sample may be carry-over from other donors' samples. Sequenced here: cultured PBMCs, sampled from culture after CMV antigen stimulation. The chain has TRBV5-1 and TRBJ1-4; tentatively, D is TRBD1 (5 bases). CDR3 loop: CASSLGQVGPNEKLFF. CDR3 nucleotides: TGCGCCAGCAGCTTGGGGCAGGTGGGGCCTAATGAAAAACTGTTTTTT.